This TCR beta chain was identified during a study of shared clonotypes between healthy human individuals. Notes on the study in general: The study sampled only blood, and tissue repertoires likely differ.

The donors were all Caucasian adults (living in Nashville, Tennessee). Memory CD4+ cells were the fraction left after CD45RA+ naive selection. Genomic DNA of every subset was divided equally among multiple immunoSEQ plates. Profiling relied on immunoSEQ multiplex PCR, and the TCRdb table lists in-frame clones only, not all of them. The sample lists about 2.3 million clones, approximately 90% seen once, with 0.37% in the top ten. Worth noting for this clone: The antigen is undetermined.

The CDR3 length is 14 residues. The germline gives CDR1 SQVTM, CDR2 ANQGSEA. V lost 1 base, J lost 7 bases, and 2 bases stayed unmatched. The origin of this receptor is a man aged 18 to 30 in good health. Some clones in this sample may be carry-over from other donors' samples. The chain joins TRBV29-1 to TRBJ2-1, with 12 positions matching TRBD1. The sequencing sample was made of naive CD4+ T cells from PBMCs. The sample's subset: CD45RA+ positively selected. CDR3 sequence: CSVEGGQGANEQFF. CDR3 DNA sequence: TGCAGCGTTGAAGGGGGACAGGGGGCGAATGAGCAGTTCTTC.